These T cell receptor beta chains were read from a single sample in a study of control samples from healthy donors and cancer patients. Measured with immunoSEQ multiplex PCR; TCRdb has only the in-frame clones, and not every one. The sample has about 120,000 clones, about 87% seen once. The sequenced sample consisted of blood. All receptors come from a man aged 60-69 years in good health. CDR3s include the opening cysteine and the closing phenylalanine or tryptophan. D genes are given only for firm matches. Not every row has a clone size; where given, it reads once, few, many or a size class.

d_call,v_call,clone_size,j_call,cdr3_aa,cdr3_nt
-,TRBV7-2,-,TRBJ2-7,CADPGGSYEQYF,TGTGCCGACCCGGGCGGCTCCTACGAGCAGTACTTC
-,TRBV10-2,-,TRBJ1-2,CASAAEINYGYTF,TGCGCCAGCGCGGCAGAAATTAACTATGGCTACACCTTC
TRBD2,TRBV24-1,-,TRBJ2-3,CATSDLERDDTQYF,TGTGCCACCAGTGATTTGGAGCGGGACGATACGCAGTATTTT
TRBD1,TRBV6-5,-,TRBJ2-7,CASRVTGTVYEQYF,TGTGCCAGCAGGGTGACCGGGACAGTCTACGAGCAGTACTTC
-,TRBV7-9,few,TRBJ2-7,CASSLDTGESSYEQYF,TGTGCCAGCAGCTTAGATACGGGGGAGAGCTCCTACGAGCAGTACTTC
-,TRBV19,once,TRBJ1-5,CASSKQTAQPQHF,TGTGCCAGTAGTAAACAGACAGCTCAGCCCCAGCATTTT
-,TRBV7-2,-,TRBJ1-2,CASSLASHNYGYTF,TGTGCCAGCAGCTTAGCATCGCATAACTATGGCTACACCTTC
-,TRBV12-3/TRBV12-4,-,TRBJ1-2,CASSLAVGAYTF,TGTGCCAGCAGTTTAGCGGTGGGGGCCTACACCTTC
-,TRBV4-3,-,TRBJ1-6,CASSQELNRYNSPLHF,TGCGCCAGCAGCCAAGAATTAAACCGATATAATTCACCCCTCCACTTT
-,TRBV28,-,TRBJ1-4,CASSLYRPATNEKLFF,TGTGCCAGCAGTTTATACAGACCTGCAACTAATGAAAAACTGTTTTTT
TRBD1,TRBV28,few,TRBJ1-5,CASSLNRGAYSNQPQHF,TGTGCCAGCAGTTTGAACAGGGGGGCGTATAGCAATCAGCCCCAGCATTTT
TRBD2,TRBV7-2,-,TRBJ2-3,CASSPPSASGGALDTQYF,TGTGCCAGCAGCCCGCCATCGGCTAGCGGGGGGGCCTTAGATACGCAGTATTTT
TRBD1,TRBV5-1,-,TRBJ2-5,CASSLGTGQETQYF,TGCGCCAGCAGCCTAGGGACAGGACAAGAGACCCAGTACTTC
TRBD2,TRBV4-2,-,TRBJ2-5,CASSQGTSGGSGETQYF,TGTGCCAGCAGCCAAGGCACTAGCGGGGGGTCGGGGGAGACCCAGTACTTC
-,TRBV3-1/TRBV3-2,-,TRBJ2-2,CASSSGTSNTGELFF,TGTGCCAGCAGCTCCGGGACTTCGAACACCGGGGAGCTGTTTTTT
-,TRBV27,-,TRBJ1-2,CASSFSGAAGYTF,TGTGCCAGCAGTTTTTCGGGGGCGGCTGGCTACACCTTC
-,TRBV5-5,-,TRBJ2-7,CASSLTTGNQYEQYF,TGTGCCAGCAGCTTGACAACAGGCAATCAATACGAGCAGTACTTC
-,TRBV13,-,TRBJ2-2,CASSFRYWSDTGELFF,TGTGCCAGCAGCTTTAGGTATTGGAGCGACACCGGGGAGCTGTTTTTT
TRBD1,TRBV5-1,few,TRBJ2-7,CASRTGQVAYEQYF,TGCGCCAGCAGGACTGGACAGGTTGCCTACGAGCAGTACTTC
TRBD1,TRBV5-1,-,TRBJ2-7,CASSAGTGRAPQYF,TGCGCCAGCAGTGCCGGGACAGGAAGAGCCCCACAGTACTTC
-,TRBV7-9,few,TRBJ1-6,CASSSNGGWAVNSPLHF,TGTGCCAGCAGCTCTAACGGGGGTTGGGCGGTGAATTCACCCCTCCACTTT
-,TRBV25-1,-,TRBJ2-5,CVIYKWGIPQETQYF,TGTGTCATATACAAATGGGGGATACCCCAAGAGACCCAGTACTTC
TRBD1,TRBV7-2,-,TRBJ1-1,CASSPAGTGGNTEAFF,TGTGCCAGCAGCCCAGCCGGGACAGGGGGGAACACTGAAGCTTTCTTT
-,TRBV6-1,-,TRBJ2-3,CASSEGTERTDTQYF,TGTGCCAGCAGTGAGGGGACGGAACGCACAGATACGCAGTATTTT
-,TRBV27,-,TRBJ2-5,CASSLGTGTKEQETQYF,TGTGCCAGCAGTTTGGGGACCGGGACGAAAGAGCAAGAGACCCAGTACTTC
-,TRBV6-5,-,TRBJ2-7,CASRRSTGFSEQYF,TGTGCCAGCAGAAGAAGCACAGGCTTTTCCGAGCAGTACTTC
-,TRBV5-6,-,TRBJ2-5,CASSGTGTQETQYF,TGTGCCAGCAGCGGAACAGGGACCCAAGAGACCCAGTACTTC
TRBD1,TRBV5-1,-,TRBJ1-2,CASRVERTGSFYGYTF,TGCGCCAGCAGAGTGGAGAGGACAGGTTCGTTCTATGGCTACACCTTC
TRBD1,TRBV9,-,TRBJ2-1,CASSKGQGDYNEQFF,TGTGCCAGCAGCAAAGGACAGGGGGACTACAATGAGCAGTTCTTC
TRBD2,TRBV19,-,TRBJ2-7,CASSPLAGANYEQYF,TGTGCCAGTAGCCCCCTAGCGGGGGCCAACTACGAGCAGTACTTC
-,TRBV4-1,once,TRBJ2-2,CASSQDLGGYTGELFF,TGCGCCAGCAGCCAAGACCTGGGTGGGTACACCGGGGAGCTGTTTTTT
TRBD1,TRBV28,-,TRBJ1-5,CASSPYSPGGFSQPQHF,TGTGCCAGCAGCCCGTATTCACCAGGGGGCTTCAGTCAGCCCCAGCATTTT
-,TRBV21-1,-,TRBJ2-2,CASSRGEGLVDTGELFF,TGTGCCAGCAGCCGGGGTGAGGGTTTGGTCGATACCGGGGAGCTGTTTTTT
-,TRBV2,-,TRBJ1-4,CASSIRDREKLFF,TGTGCCAGCAGTATCAGGGACCGGGAAAAACTGTTTTTT
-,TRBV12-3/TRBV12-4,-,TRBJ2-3,CASSLGNPDTQYF,TGTGCCAGCAGTTTGGGGAATCCAGATACGCAGTATTTT
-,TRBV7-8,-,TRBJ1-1,CASSLVGGGTEAFF,TGTGCCAGCAGCTTAGTGGGAGGAGGCACTGAAGCTTTCTTT
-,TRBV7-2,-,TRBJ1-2,CASSPGPYGYTF,TGTGCCAGCAGCCCCGGACCGTATGGCTACACCTTC
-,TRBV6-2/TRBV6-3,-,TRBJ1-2,CASSPTAANYGYTF,TGTGCCAGCAGTCCGACGGCAGCTAACTATGGCTACACCTTC
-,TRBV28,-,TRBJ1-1,CASRGPRNTEAFF,TGTGCCAGTAGAGGACCCCGGAACACTGAAGCTTTCTTT
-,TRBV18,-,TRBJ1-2,CASSPALGTENYGYTF,TGTGCCAGCTCACCAGCTTTAGGGACCGAAAACTATGGCTACACCTTC
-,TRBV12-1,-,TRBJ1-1,CASSFERQALYTEAFF,TGTGCCAGCAGCTTTGAACGGCAGGCCCTTTACACTGAAGCTTTCTTT
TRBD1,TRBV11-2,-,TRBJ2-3,CASSPSTGVTDTQYF,TGTGCCAGCAGCCCCTCTACAGGGGTCACAGATACGCAGTATTTT
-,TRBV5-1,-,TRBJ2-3,CASSLDTNTDTQYF,TGCGCCAGCAGCTTGGACACAAATACAGATACGCAGTATTTT
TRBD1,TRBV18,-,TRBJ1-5,CASSSSGTDNQPQHF,TGTGCCAGCTCATCTTCCGGGACAGACAATCAGCCCCAGCATTTT
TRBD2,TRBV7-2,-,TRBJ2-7,CASSLALTSTYEQYF,TGTGCCAGCAGCTTAGCATTGACTAGCACCTACGAGCAGTACTTC
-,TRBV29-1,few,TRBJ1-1,CSVERQPGLGTEAFF,TGCAGCGTTGAACGACAGCCCGGGCTAGGGACTGAAGCTTTCTTT
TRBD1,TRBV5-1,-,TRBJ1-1,CASSLDRGNTEAFF,TGCGCCAGCAGCTTGGACAGGGGAAACACTGAAGCTTTCTTT
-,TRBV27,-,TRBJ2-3,CASSWGVADTDTQYF,TGTGCCAGCAGTTGGGGGGTTGCAGACACAGATACGCAGTATTTT
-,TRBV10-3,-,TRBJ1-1,CAISESGVMNTEAFF,TGTGCCATCAGTGAGTCGGGTGTGATGAACACTGAAGCTTTCTTT